This is a list of T cell receptor beta chains from one sample in a study of radiation and T cells in renal cell carcinoma. Assay: immunoSEQ multiplex PCR; the TCRdb copy retains only in-frame clones and omits some. The sample gives about 6,000 clones, about 64% of which show up once; around 28% is in the top ten. Sequenced material: tumor tissue, taken from a patient whose treatment was nephrectomy without radiotherapy. The receptors here all came from a human donor with renal cell carcinoma. Each CDR3 is given with its conserved first and last residue. The D gene is left open where the match is weak. Only some rows state a clone size, as once, few, many or a class for expanded clones.

TRBJ2-7,.,TRBV2,.,CASQARQILSYEQYF,TGTGCCAGCCAGGCGAGACAGATACTCTCCTACGAGCAGTACTTC
TRBJ2-1,.,TRBV27,TRBD2,CASSSGLALPNNEQFF,TGTGCCAGCAGTTCAGGACTAGCCCTACCCAACAATGAGCAGTTCTTC
TRBJ2-3,.,TRBV11-2,.,CASSWGRAVSTSSTDTQYF,TGTGCCAGCAGCTGGGGGCGGGCAGTCTCTACATCAAGCACAGATACGCAGTATTTT
TRBJ2-7,.,TRBV27,TRBD1,CASSLSGDRASYEQYF,TGTGCCAGCAGTTTATCGGGAGACAGGGCTTCCTACGAGCAGTACTTC
TRBJ1-4,.,TRBV7-9,.,CASSPFGQGAAQF,.
TRBJ2-7,.,TRBV2,.,CASSPRIPNEQYF,TGTGCCAGCAGTCCGAGGATACCTAACGAGCAGTACTTC
TRBJ1-5,.,TRBV28,.,CASQRQESNQPQHF,TGTGCCAGCCAACGGCAAGAGAGCAATCAGCCCCAGCATTTT
TRBJ2-7,.,TRBV14,TRBD2,CASSQESASGFYEQYF,TGTGCCAGCAGCCAAGAAAGTGCTAGCGGATTCTACGAGCAGTACTTC
TRBJ1-6,once,TRBV11-2,TRBD1,CASSPDGGQGASPLHF,TGTGCCAGCAGCCCAGACGGCGGACAGGGTGCCTCACCCCTCCACTTT
TRBJ2-3,.,TRBV30,TRBD2,CAWNSERGDTQYF,TGTGCCTGGAATAGTGAGCGGGGAGATACGCAGTATTTT
TRBJ2-7,.,TRBV19,.,CASSIGSRYEQYF,TGTGCCAGTAGTATTGGTAGCCGCTACGAGCAGTACTTC
TRBJ1-1,.,TRBV6-1,.,CASSEALGFMNTEAFF,TGTGCCAGCAGTGAGGCCCTCGGGTTCATGAACACTGAAGCTTTCTTT
TRBJ2-5,once,TRBV7-8,TRBD2,CASSSLRAGGGETQYF,TGTGCCAGCAGCTCACTTAGGGCGGGAGGCGGAGAGACCCAGTACTTC
TRBJ1-3,.,TRBV6-5,.,CASSRSSSGNTIYF,TGTGCCAGCAGCCGTTCCAGCTCTGGAAACACCATATATTTT
TRBJ2-7,.,TRBV7-9,.,CASSPGTYEQYF,TGTGCCAGCAGCCCCGGGACTTACGAGCAGTACTTC
TRBJ1-3,.,TRBV10-2,.,CASSAGQGTGNTIYF,TGCGCCAGCAGTGCAGGGCAGGGCACTGGAAACACCATATATTTT
TRBJ2-2,.,TRBV19,.,CASRQTGPWGTGELFF,TGTGCCAGTAGGCAGACAGGACCTTGGGGCACCGGGGAGCTGTTTTTT
TRBJ2-3,few,TRBV29-1,TRBD2,CSAAGLAASGDTQYF,TGCAGCGCCGCGGGACTAGCGGCCTCCGGGGATACGCAGTATTTT
TRBJ1-1,.,TRBV7-2,TRBD1,CASSLGQGNTEAFF,TGTGCCAGCAGCTTAGGACAGGGGAACACTGAAGCTTTCTTT
TRBJ2-3,once,TRBV6-5,.,CASSPGLFTDTQYF,TGTGCCAGCAGTCCCGGACTCTTCACAGATACGCAGTATTTT
TRBJ2-3,.,TRBV7-8,TRBD2,CASSSPPTGTSLSTDTQYF,TGTGCCAGCAGCTCCCCGCCCACCGGGACTAGCCTTAGCACAGATACGCAGTATTTT
TRBJ2-7,.,TRBV6-6,.,CASSYSGHDTYEQYF,TGTGCCAGCAGTTACTCAGGGCACGATACCTACGAGCAGTACTTC
TRBJ2-1,.,TRBV5-8,.,CASSFGRSYNEQFF,TGTGCCAGCAGCTTTGGGCGGAGCTACAATGAGCAGTTCTTC
TRBJ2-7,.,TRBV7-9,TRBD1,CASSLGQGAYEQYF,TGTGCCAGCAGCCTGGGACAGGGGGCCTACGAGCAGTACTTC
TRBJ2-1,.,TRBV11-2,.,CASSWLSRLNEQFF,TGTGCCAGCAGTTGGCTCTCGCGGCTCAATGAGCAGTTCTTC
TRBJ2-2,.,TRBV6-6,.,CASIEQLANTGELFF,TGTGCCAGCATAGAACAACTAGCCAACACCGGGGAGCTGTTTTTT
TRBJ2-7,.,TRBV10-3,TRBD1,CAILRTGKGSYEQYF,TGTGCCATCCTTAGGACAGGGAAGGGCTCCTACGAGCAGTACTTC
TRBJ1-6,.,TRBV14,TRBD1,CASSMGQGNSPLHF,TGTGCCAGCAGCATGGGACAGGGGAATTCACCCCTCCACTTT
TRBJ1-5,once,TRBV19,TRBD1,CASRFDREQPQHF,TGTGCCAGTAGATTCGACAGGGAACAGCCCCAGCATTTT
TRBJ2-7,.,TRBV2,TRBD2,CAERGLAGGEQYF,TGTGCCGAACGTGGACTAGCGGGAGGAGAGCAGTACTTC
TRBJ2-5,.,TRBV28,.,CASSLGLAQETQYF,TGTGCCAGCAGTTTAGGTTTGGCGCAAGAGACCCAGTACTTC
TRBJ2-7,hyperexpanded,TRBV5-6,.,CASSFYTGTPYEQYF,TGTGCCAGCAGCTTTTACACCGGGACTCCCTACGAGCAGTACTTC
TRBJ1-3,.,TRBV13,.,CASSLWGNTIYF,TGTGCCAGCAGCTTATGGGGAAACACCATATATTTT
TRBJ2-1,.,TRBV4-2,TRBD2,CASSQGGGTNNEQFF,TGTGCCAGCAGCCAAGGCGGGGGGACCAACAATGAGCAGTTCTTC
TRBJ2-7,.,TRBV6-5,TRBD2,CASSATSVSSYEQYF,TGTGCCAGCAGTGCGACTAGCGTGAGCTCCTACGAGCAGTACTTC
TRBJ2-3,once,TRBV10-1,.,CASNTRPPVEDTQYF,TGCGCCAGCAATACCCGGCCTCCTGTAGAAGATACGCAGTATTTT
TRBJ2-7,.,TRBV19,TRBD2,CASSLVPAGGYEQYF,TGTGCCAGTAGTCTCGTCCCAGCGGGAGGTTACGAGCAGTACTTC
TRBJ1-2,.,TRBV30,TRBD1,CAWSRGLYGYTF,TGTGCCTGGAGCAGGGGGCTCTATGGCTACACCTTC
TRBJ2-6,.,TRBV28,TRBD2,CASSFPRDYTGANVLTF,TGTGCCAGCAGTTTTCCCCGGGACTATACGGGGGCCAACGTCCTGACTTTC
TRBJ1-5,.,TRBV5-6,TRBD1,CASSRDRGLGNQPQHF,TGCGCCAGCAGCCGGGACAGGGGGCTTGGTAATCAGCCCCAGCATTTT
TRBJ2-7,.,TRBV29-1,.,CSVEGGQFYEQYF,TGCAGCGTTGAAGGGGGACAATTCTACGAGCAGTACTTC
TRBJ2-2,medium-sized,TRBV10-2,TRBD2,CASSPGLAGELFF,TGCGCCAGCAGTCCGGGACTAGCCGGGGAGCTGTTTTTT
TRBJ2-1,once,TRBV2,.,CASLHETGVTHGEQFF,TGTGCCAGCCTTCACGAAACAGGAGTCACACACGGTGAGCAGTTCTTC
TRBJ1-1,medium-sized,TRBV20-1,.,CSAIKNEAFF,TGCAGTGCCATAAAAAATGAAGCTTTCTTT
TRBJ2-7,.,TRBV5-1,TRBD2,CASSLATSGYEQYF,TGCGCCAGCAGCTTGGCGACTAGCGGTTACGAGCAGTACTTC
TRBJ2-1,.,TRBV2,TRBD2,CASHWGLAGFYNEQFF,TGTGCCAGCCACTGGGGACTAGCGGGATTCTACAATGAGCAGTTCTTC
TRBJ2-7,once,TRBV5-5,TRBD2,CASSLVGGTSGGTYEQYF,TGTGCCAGCAGCTTGGTGGGAGGGACTAGCGGGGGGACCTACGAGCAGTACTTC
TRBJ2-6,.,TRBV1,.,CTSSQDGCSGANVLTF,TGCACCAGCAGCCAAGATGGCTGTTCGGGGGCCAACGTCCTGACTTTC
TRBJ1-2,once,TRBV6-5,.,CASSYSPGGGYGYTF,TGTGCCAGCAGTTACTCTCCAGGAGGAGGCTATGGCTACACCTTC
TRBJ2-7,few,TRBV6-5,.,CASSYKGSSYEQYF,TGTGCCAGCAGTTACAAGGGCAGCTCCTACGAGCAGTACTTC
TRBJ2-1,few,TRBV7-6,TRBD2,CASSPWAGVEQFF,TGTGCCAGCAGCCCCTGGGCGGGAGTTGAGCAGTTCTTC
TRBJ2-1,.,TRBV7-9,.,CASSNNEQFF,TGTGCCAGCAGCAACAATGAGCAGTTCTTC
TRBJ2-1,medium-sized,TRBV19,TRBD2,CASSTTSGSYNEQFF,TGTGCCAGTAGTACTACTAGCGGCTCCTACAATGAGCAGTTCTTC
TRBJ2-7,once,TRBV5-6,TRBD2,CASSEGLAGGSTYEQYF,TGTGCCAGCAGCGAAGGACTAGCGGGAGGGTCAACCTACGAGCAGTACTTC
TRBJ1-6,.,TRBV6-4,.,CASPTVGSRSYNSPLHF,TGTGCCAGCCCGACTGTTGGGAGTAGGTCCTATAATTCACCCCTCCACTTT